A single T cell receptor beta chain is shown here with its context. The antigen remains undetermined. The source of the sample is a study of OX40 agonist ivuxolimab in advanced cancers. The overall study: Clinicians treated patients with ivuxolimab, an agonistic anti-OX40 (CD134) antibody. The study, taken as a whole, reports: The study observed clonal expansion of CD4+ and CD8+ blood T cells by week 6 at 0.1 to 3.0 mg/kg.

Clones were read by immunoSEQ multiplex PCR, and TCRdb kept only the in-frame ones, dropping some. Of some 86,000 clones listed, about 85% were seen once; the top ten hold around 3.5%. Peripheral blood came from all dose cohorts at three timepoints. V lost 6 bases to trimming and J lost 16 bases, with 13 bases between them. Germline CDR1 and CDR2: LNHDA and SQIVND (reference sequence). This CDR3 comprises 10 residues. The sequence derives from an adult with an advanced solid tumor such as melanoma, head and neck, liver or kidney cancer. Sequenced material: CD4+ or CD8+ T cells sorted from blood, taken in a trial of the OX40 agonist ivuxolimab. V and J are TRBV19 and TRBJ2-1, with a tentative D call TRBD2 (6 bases). CDR3 loop: CASRTRGDFF. The CDR3 DNA reads as TGTGCCAGTAGGACTAGGGGCGATTTCTTC.